The present TCR beta chain was sequenced within a study of blood T cell repertoires in COVID-19. Overall study: Sources were T cells, B-cell-depleted T cells, or PBMCs; the material itself was cDNA or gDNA.

In the authors' methods: It was from reference gene primer amplification that nucleated cell counts were estimated. Measured with immunoSEQ multiplex PCR; TCRdb has only the in-frame clones, and not every one. Clone size and V and J calls were adopted from that table, with D and trimming inferred from the DNA. Of some 150,000 clones in the sample, more than 80% were seen once. CDR1 is SGDLS, CDR2 YYNGEE, per germline. V dropped 0 bases and J dropped 4 bases, with 7 bases sitting between them. This CDR3 is built from 14 residues. This clonotype was sampled from a woman aged 55 to 70 with active COVID-19. What was sequenced was peripheral blood. The chain uses TRBV9 and TRBJ2-2; D gene ambiguous. Here the CDR3 DNA reads TGTGCCAGCAGCGTAGGAGCGTTCACCGGGGAGCTGTTTTTT. Its translation is CASSVGAFTGELFF.